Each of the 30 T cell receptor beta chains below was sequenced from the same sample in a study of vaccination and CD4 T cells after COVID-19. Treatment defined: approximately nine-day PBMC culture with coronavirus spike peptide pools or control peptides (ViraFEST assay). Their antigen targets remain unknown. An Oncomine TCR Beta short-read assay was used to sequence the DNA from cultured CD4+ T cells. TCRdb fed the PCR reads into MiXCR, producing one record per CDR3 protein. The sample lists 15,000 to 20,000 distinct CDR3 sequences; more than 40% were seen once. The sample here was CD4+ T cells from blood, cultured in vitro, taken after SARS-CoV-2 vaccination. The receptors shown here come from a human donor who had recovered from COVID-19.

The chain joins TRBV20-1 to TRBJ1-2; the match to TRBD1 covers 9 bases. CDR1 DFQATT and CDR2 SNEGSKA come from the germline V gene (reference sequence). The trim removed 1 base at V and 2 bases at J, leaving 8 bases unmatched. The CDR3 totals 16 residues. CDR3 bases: TGCAGTGCTAGAGCCTTGACCGGGACAGGGAACTATGGCTACACCTTC. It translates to CSARALTGTGNYGYTF.

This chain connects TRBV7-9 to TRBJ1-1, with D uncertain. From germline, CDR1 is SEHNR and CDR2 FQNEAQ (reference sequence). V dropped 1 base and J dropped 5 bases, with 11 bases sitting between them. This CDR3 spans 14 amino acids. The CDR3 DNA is TGTGCCAGCAGCTTAGTTGCGGGCGCGACTGAAGCTTTCTTT. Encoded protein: CASSLVAGATEAFF.

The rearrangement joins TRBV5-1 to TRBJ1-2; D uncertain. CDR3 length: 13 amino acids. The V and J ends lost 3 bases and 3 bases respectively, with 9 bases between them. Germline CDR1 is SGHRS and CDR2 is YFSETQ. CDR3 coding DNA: TGCGCCAGCAGCTCCGGGCACGACTATGGCTACACCTTC. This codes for CASSSGHDYGYTF.

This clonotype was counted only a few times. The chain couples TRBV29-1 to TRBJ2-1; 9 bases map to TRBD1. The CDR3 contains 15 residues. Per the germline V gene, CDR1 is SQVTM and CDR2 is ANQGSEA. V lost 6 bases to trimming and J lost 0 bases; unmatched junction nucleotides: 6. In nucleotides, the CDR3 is TGCAGCGTCTCACAGGGGGCCATCTCCTACAATGAGCAGTTCTTC. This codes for CSVSQGAISYNEQFF.

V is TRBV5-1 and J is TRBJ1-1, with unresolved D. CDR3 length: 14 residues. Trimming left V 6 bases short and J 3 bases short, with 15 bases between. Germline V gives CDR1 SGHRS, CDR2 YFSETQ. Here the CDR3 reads CASTRGPLDTEAFF. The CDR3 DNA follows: TGCGCCAGCACTCGGGGTCCTTTGGACACTGAAGCTTTCTTT. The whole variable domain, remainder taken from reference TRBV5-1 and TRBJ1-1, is KAGVTQTPRYLIKTRGQQVTLSCSPISGHRSVSWYQQTPGQGLQFLFEYFSETQRNKGNFPGRFSGRQFSNSRSEMNVSTLELGDSALYLCASTRGPLDTEAFFGQGTRLTVV.

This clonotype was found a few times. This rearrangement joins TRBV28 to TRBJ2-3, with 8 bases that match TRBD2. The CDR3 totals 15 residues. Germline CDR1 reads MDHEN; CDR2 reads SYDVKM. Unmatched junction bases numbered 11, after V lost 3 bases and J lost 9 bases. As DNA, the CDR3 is TGTGCCAGCAGTTTGCCCTCCACGGGACTAGTAACGCAGTATTTT. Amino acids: CASSLPSTGLVTQYF.

CDR3 sequence (DNA): TGTGCCAGTAGTGGCCGGGACAGATTACAGCGGCCCCAGCATTTT. Protein sequence: CASSGRDRLQRPQHF. This sequence joins TRBV19 and TRBJ1-5; TRBD1 aligns across 7 bases. CDR3 length: 15 amino acids. V was clipped by 5 bases and J by 9 bases; unmatched bases: 13. Germline-derived CDR1 and CDR2 are LNHDA and SQIVND (reference sequence).

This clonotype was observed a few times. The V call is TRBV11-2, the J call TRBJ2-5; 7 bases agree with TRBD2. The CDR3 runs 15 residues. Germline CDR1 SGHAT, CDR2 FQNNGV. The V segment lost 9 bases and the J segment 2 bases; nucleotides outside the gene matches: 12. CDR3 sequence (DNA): TGTGCCAGTCGACTGGGGGGGGTATTACAAGAGACCCAGTACTTC. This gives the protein CASRLGGVLQETQYF.

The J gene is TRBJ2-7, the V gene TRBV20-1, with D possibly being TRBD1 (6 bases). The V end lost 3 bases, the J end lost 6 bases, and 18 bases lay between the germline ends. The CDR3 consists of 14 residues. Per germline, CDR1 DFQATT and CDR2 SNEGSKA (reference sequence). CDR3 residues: CSASPGPQGSEQYF. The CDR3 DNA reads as TGCAGTGCTAGTCCGGGCCCTCAGGGGAGCGAGCAGTACTTC.

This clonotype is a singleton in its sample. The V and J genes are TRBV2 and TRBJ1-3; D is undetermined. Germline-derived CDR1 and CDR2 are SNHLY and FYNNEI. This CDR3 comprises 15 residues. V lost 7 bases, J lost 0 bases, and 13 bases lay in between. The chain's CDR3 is CASTGYPLSGNTIYF. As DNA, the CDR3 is TGTGCCAGCACTGGGTACCCCCTCTCTGGAAACACCATATATTTT. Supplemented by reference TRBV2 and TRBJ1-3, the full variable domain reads EPEVTQTPSHQVTQMGQEVILRCVPISNHLYFYWYRQILGQKVEFLVSFYNNEISEKSEIFDDQFSVERPDGSNFTLKIRSTKLEDSAMYFCASTGYPLSGNTIYFGEGSWLTVV.

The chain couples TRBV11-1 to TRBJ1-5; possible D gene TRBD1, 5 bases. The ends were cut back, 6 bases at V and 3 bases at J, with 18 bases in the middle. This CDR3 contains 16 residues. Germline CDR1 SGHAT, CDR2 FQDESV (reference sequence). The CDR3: CASRINGHRFNQPQHF. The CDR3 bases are TGTGCCAGCAGAATAAACGGCCACAGGTTCAATCAGCCCCAGCATTTT.

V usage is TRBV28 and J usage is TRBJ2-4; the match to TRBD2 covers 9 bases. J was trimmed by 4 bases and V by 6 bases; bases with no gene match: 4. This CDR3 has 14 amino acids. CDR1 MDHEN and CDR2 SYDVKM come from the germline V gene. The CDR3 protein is CASRETSGKNIQYF. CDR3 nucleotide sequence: TGTGCCAGCAGGGAGACTAGCGGAAAAAACATTCAGTACTTC.

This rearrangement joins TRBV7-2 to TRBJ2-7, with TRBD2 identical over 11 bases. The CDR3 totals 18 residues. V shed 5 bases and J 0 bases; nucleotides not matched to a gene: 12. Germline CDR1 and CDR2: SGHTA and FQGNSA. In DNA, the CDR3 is TGTGCCAGCAGCGTGTCCGGGACTAGCGGTGGGAACTCCTACGAGCAGTACTTC. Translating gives CASSVSGTSGGNSYEQYF.

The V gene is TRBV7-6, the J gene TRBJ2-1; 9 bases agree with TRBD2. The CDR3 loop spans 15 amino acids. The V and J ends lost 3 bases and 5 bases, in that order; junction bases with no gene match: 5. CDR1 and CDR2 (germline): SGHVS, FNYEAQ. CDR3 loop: CASSFSSGTHNEQFF. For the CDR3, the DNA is TGTGCCAGCAGCTTCTCTAGCGGGACGCACAATGAGCAGTTCTTC.

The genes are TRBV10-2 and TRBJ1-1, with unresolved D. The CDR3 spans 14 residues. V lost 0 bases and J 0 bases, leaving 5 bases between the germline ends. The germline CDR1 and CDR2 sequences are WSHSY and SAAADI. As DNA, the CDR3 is TGCGCCAGCAGTGAGTCTATCATGAACACTGAAGCTTTCTTT. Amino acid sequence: CASSESIMNTEAFF.

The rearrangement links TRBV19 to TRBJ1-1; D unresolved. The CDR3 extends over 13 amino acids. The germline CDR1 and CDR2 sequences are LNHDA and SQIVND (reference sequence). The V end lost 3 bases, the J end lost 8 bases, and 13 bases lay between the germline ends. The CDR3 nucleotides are TGTGCCAGTAGTATCTGGCAGGCATCGGAAGCTTTCTTT. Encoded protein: CASSIWQASEAFF.

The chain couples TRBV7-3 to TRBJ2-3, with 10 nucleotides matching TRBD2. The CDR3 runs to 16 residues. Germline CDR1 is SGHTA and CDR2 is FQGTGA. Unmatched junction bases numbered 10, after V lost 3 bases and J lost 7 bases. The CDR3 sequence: CASSFDTGAGGNTQYF. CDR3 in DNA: TGTGCCAGCAGCTTTGACACGGGAGCGGGGGGGAATACGCAGTATTTT.

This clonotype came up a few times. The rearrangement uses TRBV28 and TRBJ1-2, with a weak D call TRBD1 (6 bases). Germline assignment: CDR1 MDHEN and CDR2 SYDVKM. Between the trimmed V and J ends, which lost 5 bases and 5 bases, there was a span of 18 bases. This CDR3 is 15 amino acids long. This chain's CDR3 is CASSPPDRTLYGYTF. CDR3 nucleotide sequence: TGTGCCAGCAGTCCACCCGACAGGACCTTATATGGCTACACCTTC.

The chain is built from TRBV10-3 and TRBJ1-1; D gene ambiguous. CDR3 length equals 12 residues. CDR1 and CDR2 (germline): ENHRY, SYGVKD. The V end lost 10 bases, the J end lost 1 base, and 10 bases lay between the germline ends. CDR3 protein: CATWRGNTEAFF. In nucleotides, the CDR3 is TGTGCCACCTGGCGGGGGAACACTGAAGCTTTCTTT.

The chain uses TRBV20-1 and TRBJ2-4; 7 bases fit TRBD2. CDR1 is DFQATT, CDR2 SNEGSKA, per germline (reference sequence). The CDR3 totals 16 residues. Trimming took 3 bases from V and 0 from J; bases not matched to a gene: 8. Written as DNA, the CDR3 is TGCAGTGCTAGTGTTAGCGGGCAGATAGCCAAAAACATTCAGTACTTC. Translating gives CSASVSGQIAKNIQYF.

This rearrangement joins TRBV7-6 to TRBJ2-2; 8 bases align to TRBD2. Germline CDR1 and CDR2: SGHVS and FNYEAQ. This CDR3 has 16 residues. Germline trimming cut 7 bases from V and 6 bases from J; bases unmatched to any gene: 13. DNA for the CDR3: TGTGCCAGCACCCGGAGCGGGAGTGGAGGGGCCGGGGAGCTGTTTTTT. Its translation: CASTRSGSGGAGELFF. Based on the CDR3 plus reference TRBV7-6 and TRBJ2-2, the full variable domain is GAGVSQSPRYKVTKRGQDVALRCDPISGHVSLYWYRQALGQGPEFLTYFNYEAQQDKSGLPNDRFSAERPEGSISTLTIQRTEQRDSAMYRCASTRSGSGGAGELFFGEGSRLTVL.

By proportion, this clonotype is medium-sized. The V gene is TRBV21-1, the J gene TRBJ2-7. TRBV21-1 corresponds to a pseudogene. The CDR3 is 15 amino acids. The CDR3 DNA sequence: TGTGCCAGCAGCAAAGCCCTCTACCACTCCTACGAGCAGTACTTC. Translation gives CASSKALYHSYEQYF.

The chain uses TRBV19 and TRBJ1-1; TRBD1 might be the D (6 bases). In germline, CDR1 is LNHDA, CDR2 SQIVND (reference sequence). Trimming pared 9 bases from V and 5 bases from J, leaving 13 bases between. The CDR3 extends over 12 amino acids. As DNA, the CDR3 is TGTGCCAGCTCCAGGGGCCGAACTGAAGCTTTCTTT. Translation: CASSRGRTEAFF.

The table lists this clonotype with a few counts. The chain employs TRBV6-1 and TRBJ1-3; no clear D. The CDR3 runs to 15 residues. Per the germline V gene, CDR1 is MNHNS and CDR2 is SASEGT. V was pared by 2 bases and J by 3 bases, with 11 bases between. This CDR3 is CASSESGEGGNTIYF. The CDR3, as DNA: TGTGCCAGCAGTGAATCTGGGGAAGGTGGAAACACCATATATTTT.

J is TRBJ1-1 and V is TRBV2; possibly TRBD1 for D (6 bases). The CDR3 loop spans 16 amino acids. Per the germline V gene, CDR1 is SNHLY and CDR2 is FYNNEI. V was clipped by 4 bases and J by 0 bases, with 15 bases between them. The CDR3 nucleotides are TGTGCCAGCAGTGGAGGCAGGGGATCCATGAACACTGAAGCTTTCTTT. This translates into CASSGGRGSMNTEAFF.

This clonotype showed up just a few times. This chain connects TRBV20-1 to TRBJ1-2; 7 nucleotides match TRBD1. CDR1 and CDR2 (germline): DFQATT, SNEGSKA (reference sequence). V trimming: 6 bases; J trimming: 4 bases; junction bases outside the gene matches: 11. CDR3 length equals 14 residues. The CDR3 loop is CSAMNRQGRYGYTF. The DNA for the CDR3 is TGCAGTGCAATGAACAGACAGGGCCGCTATGGCTACACCTTC.

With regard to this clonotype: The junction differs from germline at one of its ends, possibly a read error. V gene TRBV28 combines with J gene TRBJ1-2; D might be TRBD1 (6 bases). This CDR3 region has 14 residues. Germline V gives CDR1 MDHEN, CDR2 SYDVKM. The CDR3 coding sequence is TGTGCCACCTCCTTTAGGAGGGGGGACTATGACTACACCTTC. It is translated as CATSFRRGDYDYTF.

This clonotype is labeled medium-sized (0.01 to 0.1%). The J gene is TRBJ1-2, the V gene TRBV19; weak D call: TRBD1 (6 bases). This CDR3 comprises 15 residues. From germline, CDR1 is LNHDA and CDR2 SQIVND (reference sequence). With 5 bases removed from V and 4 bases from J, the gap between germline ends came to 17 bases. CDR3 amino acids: CASSPAGGRGYGYTF. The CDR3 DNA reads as TGTGCCAGTAGTCCCGCGGGGGGCAGAGGCTATGGCTACACCTTC.

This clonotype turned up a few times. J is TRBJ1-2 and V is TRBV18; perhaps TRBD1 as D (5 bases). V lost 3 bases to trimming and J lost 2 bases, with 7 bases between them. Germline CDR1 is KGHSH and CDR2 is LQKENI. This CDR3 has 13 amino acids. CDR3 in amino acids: CASSPDTNYGYTF. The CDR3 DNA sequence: TGTGCCAGCTCACCGGACACGAACTATGGCTACACCTTC.

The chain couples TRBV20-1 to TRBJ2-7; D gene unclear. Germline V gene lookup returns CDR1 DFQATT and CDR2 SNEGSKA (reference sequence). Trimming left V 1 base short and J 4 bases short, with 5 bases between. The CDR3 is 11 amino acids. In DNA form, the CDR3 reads TGCAGTGCTAGAGCAGATTACGAGCAGTACTTC. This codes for CSARADYEQYF.